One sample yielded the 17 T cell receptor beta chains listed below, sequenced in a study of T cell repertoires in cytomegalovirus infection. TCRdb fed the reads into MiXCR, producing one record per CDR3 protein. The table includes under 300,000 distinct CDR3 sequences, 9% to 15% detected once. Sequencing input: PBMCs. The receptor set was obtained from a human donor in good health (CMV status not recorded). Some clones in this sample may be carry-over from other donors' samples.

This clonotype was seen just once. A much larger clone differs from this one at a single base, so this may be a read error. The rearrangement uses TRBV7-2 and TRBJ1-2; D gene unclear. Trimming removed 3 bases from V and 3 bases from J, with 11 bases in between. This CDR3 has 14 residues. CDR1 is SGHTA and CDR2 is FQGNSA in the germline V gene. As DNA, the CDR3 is TGTGCCAGCAGCTTTGACTGGGCAGACTATGGCTACACCTTC. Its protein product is CASSFDWADYGYTF.

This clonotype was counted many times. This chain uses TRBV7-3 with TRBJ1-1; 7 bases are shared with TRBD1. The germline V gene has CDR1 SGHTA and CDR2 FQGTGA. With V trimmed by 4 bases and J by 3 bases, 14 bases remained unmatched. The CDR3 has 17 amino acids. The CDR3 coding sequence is TGTGCCAGCAGCTCCGTTCCAAGGGGGCCGGGAGACACTGAAGCTTTCTTT. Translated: CASSSVPRGPGDTEAFF.

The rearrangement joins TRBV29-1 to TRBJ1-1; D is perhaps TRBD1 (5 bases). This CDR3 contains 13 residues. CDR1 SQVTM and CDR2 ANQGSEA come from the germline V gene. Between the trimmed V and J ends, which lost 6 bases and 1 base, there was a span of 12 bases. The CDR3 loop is CSVRQTPNTEAFF. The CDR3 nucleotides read TGCAGCGTGCGACAGACCCCGAACACTGAAGCTTTCTTT.

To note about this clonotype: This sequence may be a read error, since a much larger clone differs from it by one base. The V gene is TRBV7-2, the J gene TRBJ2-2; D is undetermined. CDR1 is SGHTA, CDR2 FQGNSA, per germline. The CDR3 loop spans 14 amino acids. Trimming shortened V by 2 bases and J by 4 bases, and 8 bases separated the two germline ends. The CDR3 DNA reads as TGTGCCAGCAGCTTAAAAAGTCTCACCGGGGAGCTGTTTTTT. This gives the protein CASSLKSLTGELFF. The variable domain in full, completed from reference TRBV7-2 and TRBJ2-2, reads GAGVSQSPSNKVTEKGKDVELRCDPISGHTALYWYRQSLGQGLEFLIYFQGNSAPDKSGLPSDRFSAERTGGSVSTLTIQRTQQEDSAVYLCASSLKSLTGELFFGEGSRLTVL.

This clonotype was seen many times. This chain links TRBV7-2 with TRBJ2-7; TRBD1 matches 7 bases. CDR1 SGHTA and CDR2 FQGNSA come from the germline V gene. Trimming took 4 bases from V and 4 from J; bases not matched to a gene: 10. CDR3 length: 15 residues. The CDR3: CASSSTWGTEYEQYF. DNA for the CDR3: TGTGCCAGCAGCTCAACTTGGGGGACAGAGTACGAGCAGTACTTC.

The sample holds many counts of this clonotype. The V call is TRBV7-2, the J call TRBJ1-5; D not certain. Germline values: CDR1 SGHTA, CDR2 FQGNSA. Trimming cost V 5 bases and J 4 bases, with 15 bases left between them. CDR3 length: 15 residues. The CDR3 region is CASSVQTEENQPQHF. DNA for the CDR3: TGTGCCAGCAGCGTCCAGACTGAAGAGAATCAGCCCCAGCATTTT.

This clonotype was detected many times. The CDR3 DNA sequence: TGTGCCAGCAGTGCGCCGGGTCCAGGGACTGAAGCTTTCTTT. Protein: CASSAPGPGTEAFF. This rearrangement joins TRBV25-1 to TRBJ1-1; D may be TRBD1 (5 bases). The length of the CDR3 is 14 residues. The ends were cut back, 4 bases at V and 5 bases at J, with 14 bases in the middle. Germline loops: CDR1 MGHDK, CDR2 SYGVNS.

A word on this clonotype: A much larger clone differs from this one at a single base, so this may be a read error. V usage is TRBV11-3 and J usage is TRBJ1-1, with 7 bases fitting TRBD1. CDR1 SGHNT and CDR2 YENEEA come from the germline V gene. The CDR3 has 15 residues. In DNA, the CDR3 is TGTGCCAGCAGCCTACGACAGGGACCGAACGCTGACGCTTTCTTT. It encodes CASSLRQGPNADAFF. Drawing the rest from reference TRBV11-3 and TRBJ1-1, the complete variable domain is EAGVVQSPRYKIIEKKQPVAFWCNPISGHNTLYWYLQNLGQGPELLIRYENEEAVDDSQLPKDRFSAERLKGVDSTLKIQPAELGDSAVYLCASSLRQGPNADAFFGQGTRLTVV.

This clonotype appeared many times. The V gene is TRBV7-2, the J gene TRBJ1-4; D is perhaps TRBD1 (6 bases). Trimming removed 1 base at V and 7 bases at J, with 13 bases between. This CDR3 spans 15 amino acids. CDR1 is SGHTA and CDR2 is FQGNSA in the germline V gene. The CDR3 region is CASSLGQGKGEKLFF. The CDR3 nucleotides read TGTGCCAGCAGCTTAGGCCAGGGGAAGGGTGAAAAACTGTTTTTT.

The CDR3 sequence: CSGKGVNEKLFF. In DNA form, the CDR3 reads TGCAGCGGGAAGGGGGTTAATGAAAAACTGTTTTTT. The V gene is TRBV29-1, the J gene TRBJ1-4; the D gene is possibly TRBD1 (6 bases). The V gene's germline CDR1 is SQVTM and CDR2 ANQGSEA. Trimming stripped 7 bases from V and 4 bases from J, with 10 bases between. This CDR3 comprises 12 residues.

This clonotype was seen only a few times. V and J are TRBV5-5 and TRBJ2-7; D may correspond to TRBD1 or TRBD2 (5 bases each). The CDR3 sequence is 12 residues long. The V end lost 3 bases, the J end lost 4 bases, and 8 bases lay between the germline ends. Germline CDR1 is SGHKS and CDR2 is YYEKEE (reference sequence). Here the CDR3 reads CASSWGIYEQYF. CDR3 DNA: TGTGCCAGCAGCTGGGGGATTTACGAGCAGTACTTC.

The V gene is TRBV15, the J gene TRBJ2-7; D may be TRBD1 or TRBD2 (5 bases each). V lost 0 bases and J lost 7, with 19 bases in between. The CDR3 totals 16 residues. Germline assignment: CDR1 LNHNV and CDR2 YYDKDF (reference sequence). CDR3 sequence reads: CATSRDLVGPTGEQYF. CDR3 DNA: TGTGCCACCAGCAGAGATTTGGTGGGACCGACGGGGGAGCAGTACTTC.

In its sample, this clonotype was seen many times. CDR3: CASSVGGTGGIETQYF. In DNA form, the CDR3 reads TGTGCCAGTAGTGTCGGCGGGACAGGGGGCATCGAGACCCAGTACTTC. The genes are TRBV19 and TRBJ2-5, with 12 bases lining up with TRBD1. CDR1 is LNHDA, CDR2 SQIVND, per germline (reference sequence). J gave up 5 bases and V 5 bases, and 9 bases lay outside the gene matches. There are 16 residues in the CDR3.

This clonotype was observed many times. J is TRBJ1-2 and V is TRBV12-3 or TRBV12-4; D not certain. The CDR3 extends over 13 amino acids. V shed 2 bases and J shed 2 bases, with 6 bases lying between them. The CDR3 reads CASSLRGNYGYTF. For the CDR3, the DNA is TGTGCCAGCAGTTTAAGAGGAAACTATGGCTACACCTTC.

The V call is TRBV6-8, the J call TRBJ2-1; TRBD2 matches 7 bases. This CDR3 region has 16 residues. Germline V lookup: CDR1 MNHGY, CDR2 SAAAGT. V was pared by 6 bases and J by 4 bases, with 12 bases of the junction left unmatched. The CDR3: CASRGVGGGEYNEQFF. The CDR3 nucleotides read TGTGCCAGCAGGGGGGTGGGGGGGGGAGAATACAATGAGCAGTTCTTC.

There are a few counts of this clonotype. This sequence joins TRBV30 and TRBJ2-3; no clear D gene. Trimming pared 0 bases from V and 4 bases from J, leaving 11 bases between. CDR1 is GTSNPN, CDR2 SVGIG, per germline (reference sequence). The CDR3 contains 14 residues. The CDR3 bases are TGTGCCTGGAGTGTAGATCACTCATCAGATACGCAGTATTTT. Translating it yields CAWSVDHSSDTQYF. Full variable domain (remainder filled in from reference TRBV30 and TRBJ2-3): SQTIHQWPATLVQPVGSPLSLECTVEGTSNPNLYWYRQAAGRGLQLLFYSVGIGQISSEVPQNLSASRPQDRQFILSSKKLLLSDSGFYLCAWSVDHSSDTQYFGPGTRLTVL.

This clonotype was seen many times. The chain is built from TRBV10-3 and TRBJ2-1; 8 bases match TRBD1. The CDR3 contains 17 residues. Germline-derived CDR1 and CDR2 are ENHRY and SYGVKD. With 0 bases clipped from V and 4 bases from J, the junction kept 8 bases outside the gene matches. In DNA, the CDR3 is TGTGCCATCAGTGAGTCGTTTGGACAGGGTTCTTACAATGAGCAGTTCTTC. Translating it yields CAISESFGQGSYNEQFF.